The rows below give T cell receptor beta chains drawn from one sample of a study of cytomegalovirus exposure and HLA in healthy donors. The method was immunoSEQ multiplex PCR; TCRdb's version includes in-frame clones alone and lacks a portion of them. Of 200,000 to 250,000 clones detected, 70% to 80% appear once; the ten largest clones hold 0.22%. The sequenced material came from PBMCs. These receptors were collected from a girl aged 2-10 years in good health and CMV-seronegative. The CDR3 runs from the conserved cysteine through the conserved F or W. The order of the fields is V gene, J gene, CDR3 protein.

V gene: TRBV29-1; J gene: TRBJ1-3; CDR3 protein: CSVEDISGGGPVGNTIYF
V gene: TRBV7-9; J gene: TRBJ1-2; CDR3 protein: CASSSGTGTGSPYGYTF
V gene: TRBV6-4; J gene: TRBJ2-1; CDR3 protein: CASSERGWGNNEQFF
V gene: TRBV6-4; J gene: TRBJ2-1; CDR3 protein: CASSQDRNNEQFF
V gene: TRBV19; J gene: TRBJ2-7; CDR3 protein: CASSIDRTSGKYEQYF
V gene: TRBV5-1; J gene: TRBJ1-3; CDR3 protein: CASSSGQRVSGNTIYF
V gene: TRBV18; J gene: TRBJ1-1; CDR3 protein: CASSPITGGNTEAFF
V gene: TRBV5-6; J gene: TRBJ2-5; CDR3 protein: CASRQGETQYF
V gene: TRBV6-5; J gene: TRBJ1-1; CDR3 protein: CASSAVDRAGLMTFF
V gene: TRBV7-9; J gene: TRBJ1-5; CDR3 protein: CASSRDRVSNQPQHF
V gene: TRBV6-1; J gene: TRBJ2-3; CDR3 protein: CASSETGRADTQYF
V gene: TRBV5-1; J gene: TRBJ2-7; CDR3 protein: CASSLDSSEQYF
V gene: TRBV28; J gene: TRBJ2-5; CDR3 protein: CASSLSRRVSPSSQETQYF
V gene: TRBV27; J gene: TRBJ1-1; CDR3 protein: CASSSLTGGFWNTEAFF
V gene: TRBV10-2; J gene: TRBJ2-3; CDR3 protein: CASSFADTQYF
V gene: TRBV30; J gene: TRBJ1-5; CDR3 protein: CAGGHGYQPQHF
V gene: TRBV5-1; J gene: TRBJ2-7; CDR3 protein: CASSLDTDTWYF
V gene: TRBV7-9; J gene: TRBJ1-2; CDR3 protein: CASSILDETGLYGYTF
V gene: TRBV5-1; J gene: TRBJ2-1; CDR3 protein: CASSRGLAGLDEQFF
V gene: TRBV7-9; J gene: TRBJ2-2; CDR3 protein: CASKSGTSGYTGELFF
V gene: TRBV6-5; J gene: TRBJ2-7; CDR3 protein: CASSYEPRGYEQYF
V gene: TRBV15; J gene: TRBJ2-1; CDR3 protein: CATSPGTSGLNEQFF
V gene: TRBV25-1; J gene: TRBJ2-7; CDR3 protein: CASSDMSYEQYF
V gene: TRBV27; J gene: TRBJ2-3; CDR3 protein: CASRWIGGNTDTQYF
V gene: TRBV6-1; J gene: TRBJ2-5; CDR3 protein: CASTRTGFGETQYF
V gene: TRBV18; J gene: TRBJ1-1; CDR3 protein: CASSPRLGQGGLFGDTEAFF
V gene: TRBV7-9; J gene: TRBJ1-5; CDR3 protein: CASSLYPGPQHF
V gene: TRBV6-5; J gene: TRBJ2-7; CDR3 protein: CASSYDRGAYEQYF
V gene: TRBV5-6; J gene: TRBJ1-1; CDR3 protein: CASSLDGQGFTEAFF
V gene: TRBV10-3; J gene: TRBJ2-1; CDR3 protein: CAINGGAYNEQFF
V gene: TRBV6-4; J gene: TRBJ2-3; CDR3 protein: CASSDSGPRGQYF
V gene: TRBV14; J gene: TRBJ1-2; CDR3 protein: CASSQGGIHTF
V gene: TRBV7-9; J gene: TRBJ1-2; CDR3 protein: CASSPDADRGGGYTF
V gene: TRBV11-2; J gene: TRBJ2-7; CDR3 protein: CASSFVKGGRSSYEQYF
V gene: TRBV7-9; J gene: TRBJ2-1; CDR3 protein: CASSKDRGLKDEQFF
V gene: TRBV27; J gene: TRBJ2-1; CDR3 protein: CASSSRGNEQFF
V gene: TRBV7-9; J gene: TRBJ2-3; CDR3 protein: CASSLATQGLAGRDTQYF
V gene: TRBV6-1; J gene: TRBJ2-1; CDR3 protein: CASSEPGLANEQFF
V gene: TRBV18; J gene: TRBJ1-3; CDR3 protein: CASSPLAGPGNTIYF
V gene: TRBV5-4; J gene: TRBJ2-3; CDR3 protein: CASSLTGATDTQYF
V gene: TRBV18; J gene: TRBJ1-1; CDR3 protein: CASSRIQGPEAFF
V gene: TRBV25-1; J gene: TRBJ1-2; CDR3 protein: CASSERTAYGYTF
V gene: TRBV4-1; J gene: TRBJ2-7; CDR3 protein: CASSQANDRRSYEQYF
V gene: TRBV2; J gene: TRBJ1-2; CDR3 protein: CASSEAGADGYTF
V gene: TRBV2; J gene: TRBJ2-5; CDR3 protein: CASSVFPGLAGGEGETQYF
V gene: TRBV6-6; J gene: TRBJ1-5; CDR3 protein: CASRWTGDQPQHF
V gene: TRBV7-8; J gene: TRBJ1-1; CDR3 protein: CASSPPVGGQEAFF
V gene: TRBV27; J gene: TRBJ2-7; CDR3 protein: CASSLGLAGGDEQYF
V gene: TRBV5-6; J gene: TRBJ2-5; CDR3 protein: CASSGRWLAGDGETQYF
V gene: TRBV6-5; J gene: TRBJ1-1; CDR3 protein: CASRRVNTEAFF
V gene: TRBV2; J gene: TRBJ2-7; CDR3 protein: CASSVAVRGTSSYEQYF
V gene: TRBV11-1; J gene: TRBJ2-7; CDR3 protein: CASSTEEFSYEQYF
V gene: TRBV6-4; J gene: TRBJ2-1; CDR3 protein: CASSDPGASNEQFF
V gene: TRBV15; J gene: TRBJ2-1; CDR3 protein: CATSRDSPGSAPQGYNEQFF
V gene: TRBV19; J gene: TRBJ1-2; CDR3 protein: CASWEFGHGYTF
V gene: TRBV5-1; J gene: TRBJ1-2; CDR3 protein: CASSFTGTDYGYTF
V gene: TRBV2; J gene: TRBJ2-6; CDR3 protein: CASRGGGHIISGANVLTF